Sequencing of this T cell receptor (beta chain) was carried out in a study of graft-versus-host responses after intestinal transplantation. Turning to the study itself: Induction with anti-thymocyte globulin, then tacrolimus and steroids for about 3 years, was given to all recipients.

Unmatched junction bases numbered 11, after V lost 5 bases and J lost 2 bases. This CDR3 comprises 16 residues. The V gene's germline CDR1 is SEHNR and CDR2 FQNEAQ (reference sequence). Study-level results: GvH clones appeared in recipient marrow, some first in ileum or blood.

Repertoires were generated with immunoSEQ multiplex PCR, while TCRdb's copy carries only in-frame clones and drops some. The table shows more than 55,000 clones, with around nine tenths occurring only once. As for this clone: The antigen remains undetermined.

V usage is TRBV7-9 and J usage is TRBJ1-2; 7 nucleotides match TRBD1. The source material was PBMCs, sampled 26 days after transplant. The sequence derives from a human patient who received an intestinal transplant, so some T cells may come from the graft donor. CDR3 region: CASSASLGQQNYGYTF. The CDR3 nucleotides are TGTGCCAGCAGCGCATCACTGGGACAGCAAAACTATGGCTACACCTTC.